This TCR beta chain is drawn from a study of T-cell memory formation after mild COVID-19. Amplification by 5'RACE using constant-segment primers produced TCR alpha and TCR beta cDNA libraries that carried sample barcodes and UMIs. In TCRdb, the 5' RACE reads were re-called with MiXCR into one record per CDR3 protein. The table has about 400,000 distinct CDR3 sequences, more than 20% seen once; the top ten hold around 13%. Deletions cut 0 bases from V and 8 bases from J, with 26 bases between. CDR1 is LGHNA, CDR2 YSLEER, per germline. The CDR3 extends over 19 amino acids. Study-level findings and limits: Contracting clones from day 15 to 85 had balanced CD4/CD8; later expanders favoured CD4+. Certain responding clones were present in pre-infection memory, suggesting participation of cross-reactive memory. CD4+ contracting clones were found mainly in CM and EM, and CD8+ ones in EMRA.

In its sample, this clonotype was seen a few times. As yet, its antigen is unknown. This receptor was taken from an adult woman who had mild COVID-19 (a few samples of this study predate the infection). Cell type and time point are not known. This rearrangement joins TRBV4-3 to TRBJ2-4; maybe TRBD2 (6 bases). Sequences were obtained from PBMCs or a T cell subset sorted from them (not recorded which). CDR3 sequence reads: CASSQDSETARYWGDIQYF. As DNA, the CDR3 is TGCGCCAGCAGCCAAGATTCCGAGACAGCCAGATATTGGGGGGACATTCAGTACTTC.